The next 32 T cell receptor beta chains were all read from a single sample in a study of T-cell memory formation after mild COVID-19. A single record per CDR3 protein comes from TCRdb applying MiXCR to the 5' RACE reads. The sample records roughly 550,000 distinct CDR3 sequences, roughly 22% being singletons. The source material was PBMCs or a T cell subset sorted from them (not recorded which). The receptor set was obtained from an adult woman who had mild COVID-19 (a few samples of this study predate the infection). Cell type and time point are not known.

This clonotype was counted ten times or more. CDR3 in amino acids: CATSDHPGRAGEETQYF. CDR3 coding DNA: TGTGCCACCAGTGACCACCCAGGGCGAGCGGGAGAAGAGACCCAGTACTTC. The chain is built from TRBV24-1 and TRBJ2-5; 8 bases line up with TRBD2. The CDR3 contains 17 residues. The germline CDR1 and CDR2 sequences are KGHDR and SFDVKD. J gave up 3 bases and V 4 bases, and 12 bases lay outside the gene matches.

The CDR3 spells CASSPDRGSGNTIYF. In nucleotides, the CDR3 is TGTGCCAGCAGCCCCGACAGGGGATCTGGAAACACCATATATTTT. The chain couples TRBV11-3 to TRBJ1-3; 8 positions match TRBD1. CDR3 length: 15 residues. Germline-derived CDR1 and CDR2 are SGHNT and YENEEA. J was trimmed by 1 base and V by 5 bases; bases with no gene match: 4.

The chain links TRBV18 to TRBJ1-1, with 7 bases lining up with TRBD1. The CDR3 totals 13 residues. The V segment lost 4 bases and the J segment 8 bases; nucleotides outside the gene matches: 7. From germline, CDR1 is KGHSH and CDR2 LQKENI. DNA of the CDR3: TGTGCCAGCTCACAACCGACAGGGATCGAAGCTTTCTTT. It is translated as CASSQPTGIEAFF.

This clonotype has only a few counts. The chain couples TRBV5-5 to TRBJ1-4, with 7 bases aligning to TRBD1. V gave up 4 bases and J gave up 4 bases; unmatched junction bases: 7. The CDR3 covers 15 residues. Germline V CDR1 and CDR2: SGHKS, YYEKEE (reference sequence). The CDR3 DNA reads TGTGCCAGCAGCGCAACGGGACAGCGTAATGAAAAACTGTTTTTT. It encodes CASSATGQRNEKLFF.

V gene TRBV2 combines with J gene TRBJ2-2; tentatively, D is TRBD1 (6 bases). Trimming cost V 5 bases and J 0 bases, with 10 bases left between them. This CDR3 comprises 15 residues. Germline V gene lookup returns CDR1 SNHLY and CDR2 FYNNEI. CDR3: CASSQQGSNTGELFF. In DNA form, the CDR3 reads TGTGCCAGCAGTCAACAGGGATCGAACACCGGGGAGCTGTTTTTT.

The chain carries TRBV3-1 and TRBJ2-5; no firm D call. CDR1 LGHDT and CDR2 YNNKEL come from the germline V gene (reference sequence). The V end was cut by 8 bases, the J end by 2 bases, with 12 bases between. The CDR3 is 13 amino acids. The CDR3 region has the DNA TGTGCCAGCGGACCGCTGCAACAAGAGACCCAGTACTTC. It specifies CASGPLQQETQYF.

There are a few counts of this clonotype. The gene calls are TRBV4-3 and TRBJ2-5, with 12 nucleotides matching TRBD2. Trimming at V came to 2 bases and at J to 3 bases, leaving 1 base not matched to a gene. This CDR3 contains 15 residues. CDR1 and CDR2 from the germline V gene are LGHNA and YSLEER. The chain's CDR3 is CASSQSSGREETQYF. The CDR3 nucleotides read TGCGCCAGCAGCCAATCTAGCGGGAGGGAAGAGACCCAGTACTTC.

The rearrangement joins TRBV2 to TRBJ1-4, with 7 bases lining up with TRBD1. The CDR3 sequence is 15 residues long. V was clipped by 2 bases and J by 5 bases; unmatched bases: 5. Germline V lookup: CDR1 SNHLY, CDR2 FYNNEI. The CDR3 loop reads CASSERGQDNEKLFF. Here the CDR3 DNA reads TGTGCCAGCAGTGAAAGAGGACAGGACAATGAAAAACTGTTTTTT.

This clonotype was observed a few times. V is TRBV7-2 and J is TRBJ1-1; D is unresolved. The V end was cut by 2 bases, the J end by 1 base, with 11 bases between. Germline lookup yields CDR1 SGHTA and CDR2 FQGNSA. This CDR3 region has 15 residues. The DNA of the CDR3 is TGTGCCAGCAGCTTACCGGTTGGCGGGAACACTGAAGCTTTCTTT. It is translated as CASSLPVGGNTEAFF.

V gene TRBV20-1 combines with J gene TRBJ1-2, with a weak D call TRBD1 (6 bases). The ends were cut back, 3 bases at V and 4 bases at J, with 9 bases in the middle. This CDR3 contains 12 residues. Germline CDR1 DFQATT, CDR2 SNEGSKA (reference sequence). CDR3 sequence: CSASGQPYGYTF. CDR3 DNA: TGCAGTGCTAGTGGACAGCCCTATGGCTACACCTTC.

In this sample, this clonotype turned up many times. This chain uses TRBV2 with TRBJ2-1, with TRBD2 matching over 12 bases. The CDR3 covers 17 residues. The germline gives CDR1 SNHLY, CDR2 FYNNEI. Trimming took 5 bases from V and 3 from J; bases not matched to a gene: 8. The CDR3 DNA reads as TGTGCCAGCAGTTACAGACTAGCGGGGGAAGGCTACAATGAGCAGTTCTTC. It is translated as CASSYRLAGEGYNEQFF.

This clonotype was detected a few times. V and J are TRBV11-2 and TRBJ2-5, with 10 bases fitting TRBD1. J was trimmed by 5 bases and V by 6 bases; bases with no gene match: 6. Germline V lookup: CDR1 SGHAT, CDR2 FQNNGV. The CDR3 length is 14 residues. The CDR3 region is CASRPGTGDETQYF. In DNA, the CDR3 is TGTGCCAGCAGACCCGGGACAGGGGACGAGACCCAGTACTTC.

This clonotype has a count of ten or more. The chain recombines TRBV5-1 with TRBJ2-7; D perhaps matches TRBD1 (5 bases). The CDR3 has 15 residues. The germline V and J ends were trimmed by 4 bases and 7 bases, with 21 bases remaining between them. The germline gives CDR1 SGHRS, CDR2 YFSETQ. The chain's CDR3 is CASSPGDSDGMEQYF. As DNA, the CDR3 is TGCGCCAGCAGCCCCGGAGACAGCGATGGAATGGAGCAGTACTTC.

This clonotype was seen more than once but under ten times. V usage is TRBV30 and J usage is TRBJ2-1, with a weak D call TRBD2 (5 bases). Trimming stripped 0 bases from V and 4 bases from J, with 13 bases between. This CDR3 is 15 amino acids long. Germline CDR1 reads GTSNPN; CDR2 reads SVGIG (reference sequence). CDR3 sequence (DNA): TGTGCCTGGAGTGTATACGACGGCGGGTACAATGAGCAGTTCTTC. Translation gives CAWSVYDGGYNEQFF. Supplemented by reference TRBV30 and TRBJ2-1, the full variable domain reads SQTIHQWPATLVQPVGSPLSLECTVEGTSNPNLYWYRQAAGRGLQLLFYSVGIGQISSEVPQNLSASRPQDRQFILSSKKLLLSDSGFYLCAWSVYDGGYNEQFFGPGTRLTVL.

This clonotype was seen a handful of times. This chain connects TRBV29-1 to TRBJ1-2; 8 positions match TRBD1. This CDR3 contains 13 residues. V dropped 7 bases and J dropped 8; count of bases not matched to a gene: 12. Looked up from germline, CDR1 is SQVTM and CDR2 is ANQGSEA. In DNA form, the CDR3 reads TGCAGCGCAGGACAGGGAGCTTTGCTAGGCTACACCTTC. Protein product: CSAGQGALLGYTF.

This clonotype has a handful of counts. This chain joins TRBV5-1 and TRBJ2-6; D gene unclear. This CDR3 is 19 amino acids long. Germline V gene sequence: CDR1 SGHRS, CDR2 YFSETQ. V shed 0 bases and J shed 0 bases, with 16 bases lying between them. Here the CDR3 reads CASSLVATRRTSGANVLTF. For the CDR3, the DNA is TGCGCCAGCAGCTTGGTTGCCACCCGACGGACCTCTGGGGCCAACGTCCTGACTTTC.

The chain combines TRBV6-5 with TRBJ2-7, with 8 bases fitting TRBD1. Germline V CDR1 and CDR2: MNHEY, SVGAGI. The CDR3 runs 19 residues. After removal of 2 bases from V and 1 base from J, the junction contained 16 bases not matched to a gene. This CDR3 is CASSYKPLVGTGVSYEQYF. The CDR3 DNA is TGTGCCAGCAGTTACAAGCCCCTCGTAGGGACAGGAGTTTCCTACGAGCAGTACTTC.

The rearrangement links TRBV7-8 to TRBJ2-5; perhaps TRBD1 as D (5 bases). The V end lost 3 bases, the J end lost 9 bases, and 14 bases lay between the germline ends. Germline V gives CDR1 SGHVS, CDR2 FQNEAQ. This CDR3 has 13 amino acids. Here the CDR3 reads CASSFKGAAAQYF. The CDR3 nucleotides read TGTGCCAGCAGCTTTAAAGGGGCGGCGGCCCAGTACTTC.

CDR3 coding DNA: TGTGCCAGCAGCCAAGTACCGGCAGGGCAAGAGACCCAGTACTTC. It codes for CASSQVPAGQETQYF. The chain has TRBV3-1 and TRBJ2-5, with a tentative D call TRBD1 (5 bases). Germline assignment: CDR1 LGHDT and CDR2 YNNKEL (reference sequence). The CDR3 is 15 residues long. V was clipped by 1 base and J by 2 bases, with 11 bases between them.

In its sample, this clonotype was seen a few times. The chain uses TRBV7-6 and TRBJ2-2, with D unclear. The V and J ends lost 4 bases and 1 base respectively, with 10 bases between them. CDR1 and CDR2 (germline): SGHVS, FNYEAQ. CDR3 length equals 15 residues. The CDR3 DNA sequence: TGTGCCAGCAGCTCTATCGGCCTGAACACCGGGGAGCTGTTTTTT. As protein: CASSSIGLNTGELFF.

This clonotype was detected only a few times. J is TRBJ2-5 and V is TRBV3-1, with a possible D match to TRBD2 (5 bases). The germline V and J ends were trimmed by 1 base and 7 bases, with 13 bases remaining between them. CDR3 size: 14 residues. Germline V gene lookup returns CDR1 LGHDT and CDR2 YNNKEL (reference sequence). The CDR3 is CASSQGGLGGTQYF. CDR3 sequence (DNA): TGTGCCAGCAGCCAAGGTGGGCTCGGAGGGACCCAGTACTTC.

The V call is TRBV12-3 or TRBV12-4, the J call TRBJ2-7, with TRBD1 matching 8 bases. CDR3 size: 14 residues. The V and J ends lost 6 bases and 12 bases, in that order; junction bases with no gene match: 16. The CDR3 bases are TGTGCCAGCAGCCCCGGGACAGGTAACTTACCACGGTACTTC. Its translation is CASSPGTGNLPRYF.

The rearrangement joins TRBV7-9 to TRBJ1-4; D not certain. Looked up from germline, CDR1 is SEHNR and CDR2 is FQNEAQ (reference sequence). The V gene lost 3 bases and the J gene lost 6 bases, with 8 bases spanning the gap. The CDR3 contains 13 residues. The chain's CDR3 is CASSFGEYEKLFF. The DNA for the CDR3 is TGTGCCAGCAGCTTTGGAGAGTATGAAAAACTGTTTTTT.

This chain connects TRBV12-3 or TRBV12-4 to TRBJ1-5; 8 nucleotides match TRBD1. This CDR3 contains 15 residues. The ends lost 3 bases at V and 4 bases at J; junction bases unmatched: 5. The CDR3 DNA reads as TGTGCCAGCAGTTTTGGACAGGGTGTTAATCAGCCCCAGCATTTT. Translation: CASSFGQGVNQPQHF.

CDR3 DNA: TGTGCCAGCAGTTTATCCGGGACAGGCTCCTACAATGAGCAGTTCTTC. Residues: CASSLSGTGSYNEQFF. This chain connects TRBV27 to TRBJ2-1, with 8 bases identical to TRBD1. The CDR3 totals 16 residues. In germline, CDR1 is MNHEY, CDR2 SMNVEV (reference sequence). J lost 0 bases, V lost 0 bases, and 1 base had no gene match.

The V and J genes are TRBV24-1 and TRBJ1-1; D perhaps matches TRBD1 (6 bases). From germline, CDR1 is KGHDR and CDR2 SFDVKD. V shed 2 bases and J shed 8 bases, with 11 bases lying between them. The CDR3 is 13 amino acids. The CDR3 is CATSDSGRGEAFF. The CDR3 nucleotides read TGTGCCACCAGTGATTCCGGGAGGGGGGAAGCTTTCTTT.

This sequence joins TRBV7-2 and TRBJ2-3; TRBD2 matches 9 bases. The CDR3 is made up of 18 amino acids. The V segment lost 3 bases and the J segment 3 bases; nucleotides outside the gene matches: 13. Germline values: CDR1 SGHTA, CDR2 FQGNSA. CDR3 sequence: CASSFITTLAGVTDTQYF. CDR3 nucleotide sequence: TGTGCCAGCAGCTTCATAACCACATTAGCGGGGGTGACAGATACGCAGTATTTT.

This clonotype has more than one count but fewer than ten. V usage is TRBV20-1 and J usage is TRBJ1-2; TRBD1 is a possible D gene (5 bases). The germline V and J ends were trimmed by 0 bases and 4 bases, with 18 bases remaining between them. This CDR3 is built from 16 residues. The germline CDR1 and CDR2 sequences are DFQATT and SNEGSKA (reference sequence). The CDR3 bases are TGCAGTGCTAGAGATCCCGCCAGGGACTTAATCTATGGCTACACCTTC. Translated, it gives CSARDPARDLIYGYTF.

Only a few counts were recorded for this clonotype. The rearrangement joins TRBV15 to TRBJ1-1, with no clear D. Germline CDR1 reads LNHNV; CDR2 reads YYDKDF (reference sequence). V was shortened by 5 bases and J by 4 bases, with 8 bases between the two germline ends. The CDR3 covers 12 residues. The CDR3 DNA is TGTGCCACCAGCCTTGAGGGCACTGAAGCTTTCTTT. Protein product: CATSLEGTEAFF.

This clonotype was detected a few times. The V and J genes are TRBV6-6 and TRBJ2-1; 9 bases are shared with TRBD2. The CDR3 totals 15 residues. The ends lost 6 bases at V and 1 base at J; junction bases unmatched: 4. Germline values: CDR1 MNHNY, CDR2 SVGAGI (reference sequence). The CDR3 reads CASRVSGSSYNEQFF. The CDR3 DNA reads TGTGCCAGCAGGGTTAGCGGGAGTTCCTACAATGAGCAGTTCTTC.

This chain uses TRBV29-1 with TRBJ2-7; 9 positions match TRBD1. With 7 bases clipped from V and 7 bases from J, the junction kept 8 bases outside the gene matches. This CDR3 has 12 residues. Germline V gives CDR1 SQVTM, CDR2 ANQGSEA. The CDR3 DNA reads as TGCAGCGGGGGGACAGGGCCGGGGGAGCAGTACTTC. This codes for CSGGTGPGEQYF.

This clonotype was recorded a few times. V is TRBV6-5 and J is TRBJ2-5; no clear D gene. This CDR3 has 15 amino acids. CDR1 and CDR2 (germline): MNHEY, SVGAGI. V lost 7 bases and J 0 bases, leaving 15 bases between the germline ends. CDR3: CASTLPRLHQETQYF. In DNA, the CDR3 is TGTGCCAGCACCCTCCCTCGACTCCACCAAGAGACCCAGTACTTC.